This entry describes one TCR beta chain. The ends lost 2 bases at V and 3 bases at J; junction bases unmatched: 1. Germline-derived CDR1 and CDR2 are SEHNR and FQNEAQ (reference sequence). The CDR3 spans 15 residues. This record comes from a study of beta chain features in type 1 diabetes. In the study overall: No patient-donor differences in age, gender, total cells or subset yield.

The study reverse transcribed the entire isolated RNA, so it sequenced expressed TCRB transcripts. The assay was immunoSEQ multiplex PCR, and TCRdb's table has in-frame clones only and misses some. The sample lists roughly 610,000 clones; 15% were seen once. The rearrangement joins TRBV7-9 to TRBJ2-3; 11 bases fit TRBD2. The receptor comes from a man aged 18 to 29 in good health. The sequenced sample was naive CD4+ T cells from blood. DNA of the CDR3: TGTGCCAGCAGCTTAACTAGCGGGAGAACAGATACGCAGTATTTT. Protein: CASSLTSGRTDTQYF.